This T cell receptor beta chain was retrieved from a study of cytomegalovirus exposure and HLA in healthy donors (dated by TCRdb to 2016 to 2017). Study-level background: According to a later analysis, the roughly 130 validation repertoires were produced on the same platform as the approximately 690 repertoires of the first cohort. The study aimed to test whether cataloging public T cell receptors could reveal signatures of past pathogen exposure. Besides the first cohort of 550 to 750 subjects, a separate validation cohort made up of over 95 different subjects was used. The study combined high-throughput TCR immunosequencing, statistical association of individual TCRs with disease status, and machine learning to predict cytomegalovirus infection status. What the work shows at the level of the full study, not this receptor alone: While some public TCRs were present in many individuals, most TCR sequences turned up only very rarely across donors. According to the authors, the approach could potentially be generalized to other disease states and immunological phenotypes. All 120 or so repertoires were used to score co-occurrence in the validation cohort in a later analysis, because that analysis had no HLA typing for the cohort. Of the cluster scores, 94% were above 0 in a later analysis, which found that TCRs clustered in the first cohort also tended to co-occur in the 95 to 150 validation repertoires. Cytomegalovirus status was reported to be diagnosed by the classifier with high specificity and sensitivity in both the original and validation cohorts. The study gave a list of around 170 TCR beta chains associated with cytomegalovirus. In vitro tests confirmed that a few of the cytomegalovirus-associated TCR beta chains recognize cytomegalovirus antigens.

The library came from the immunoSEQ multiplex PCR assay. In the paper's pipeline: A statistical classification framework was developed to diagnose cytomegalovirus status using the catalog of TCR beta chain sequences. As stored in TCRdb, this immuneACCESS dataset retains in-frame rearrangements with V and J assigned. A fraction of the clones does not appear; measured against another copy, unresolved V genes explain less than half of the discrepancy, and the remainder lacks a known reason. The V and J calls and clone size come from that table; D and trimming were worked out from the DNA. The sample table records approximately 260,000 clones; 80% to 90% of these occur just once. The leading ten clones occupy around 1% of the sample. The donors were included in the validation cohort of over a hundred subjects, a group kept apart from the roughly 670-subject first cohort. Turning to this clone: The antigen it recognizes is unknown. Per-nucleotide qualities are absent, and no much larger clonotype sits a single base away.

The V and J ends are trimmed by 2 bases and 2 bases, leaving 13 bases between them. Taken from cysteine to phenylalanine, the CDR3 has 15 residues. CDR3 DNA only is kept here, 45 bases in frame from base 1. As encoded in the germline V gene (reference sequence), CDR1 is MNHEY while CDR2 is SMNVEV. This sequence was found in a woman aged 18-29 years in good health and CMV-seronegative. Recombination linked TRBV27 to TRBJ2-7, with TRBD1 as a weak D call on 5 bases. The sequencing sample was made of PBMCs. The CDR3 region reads CASSLSMKTAYEQYF. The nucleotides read TGTGCCAGCAGTTTAAGTATGAAGACAGCCTACGAGCAGTACTTC.